One T cell receptor beta chain is described in this entry. The antigen is not known. This sample is drawn from a study of shared clonotypes between healthy human individuals. V shed 6 bases and J 10 bases; nucleotides not matched to a gene: 5. This CDR3 spans 14 amino acids. The germline V gene has CDR1 PRHDT and CDR2 FYEKMQ (reference sequence). Whole-study findings and limits: Generation probability values for non-shared clonotypes were lower than those for clonotypes shared by all four donors.

Sequencing was performed with immunoSEQ multiplex PCR; in TCRdb, only in-frame clones are kept and a portion is missing. The repertoire holds approximately 1.1 million clones, with 75% to 80% as singletons. The TCR sequence derives from a man between 18 and 35 years old in good health. Some clones in this sample may be carry-over from other donors' samples. V usage is TRBV13 and J usage is TRBJ2-1, with TRBD2 matching 14 bases. The sequenced sample was memory CD4+ T cells from PBMCs. Subset here: CD45RA-negative fraction. As DNA, the CDR3 is TGTGCCAGCAGGACTAGCGGGAGGGGAGGGGAGCAGTTCTTC. Translating gives CASRTSGRGGEQFF.